The sequence of this T cell receptor beta chain was determined in a study of T cell responses to AZD1222 COVID-19 vaccine. Comments on this clone: The antigen is not known.

Germline-derived CDR1 and CDR2 are LGHDT and YNNKEL (reference sequence). The CDR3 consists of 13 residues. The germline V and J ends were trimmed by 0 bases and 6 bases, with 8 bases remaining between them. Whole-study findings and limits: Every sample of the repertoires postdated the peak T cell response. Baseline antibody screening turned up just a handful of seropositive AZD1222 recipients. Clonal diversity may have been underestimated, and the donors were mostly white British, with more females than males.

Libraries were prepared by immunoSEQ multiplex PCR; TCRdb keeps only in-frame clonotypes and omits some of them. The sample has about 92,000 clones, about 89% seen once. This clonotype originated in an adult in good health. The chain employs TRBV3-1 (or the pseudogene TRBV3-2) and TRBJ1-2, with a possible D match to TRBD1 (5 bases). Sequenced material: peripheral blood, taken on day 0 of AZD1222 vaccination. CDR3 sequence reads: CASSQEIRDGYTF. The CDR3 region has the DNA TGTGCCAGCAGCCAAGAAATCAGGGATGGCTACACCTTC.